The rows below give T cell receptor beta chains drawn from one sample of a study of cytomegalovirus exposure and HLA in healthy donors. The data were produced by immunoSEQ multiplex PCR, yet TCRdb's version contains in-frame clones alone and is incomplete. This sample carries about 190,000 clones, about 81% of them seen once, and the ten largest clones take approximately 4.8%. Sequencing was done on a sample of PBMCs. The source is a man aged 25-45 years in good health and CMV-seropositive. Both conserved end residues are part of each CDR3. D genes are given only for firm matches. Some rows have no size entry. The others give once, few or many, or a class for an expanded clone.

V gene	clone size	J gene	D gene	CDR3 protein	CDR3 DNA
TRBV5-5	.	TRBJ2-7	.	CASSLVFDSSYEQYF	TGTGCCAGCAGCTTGGTATTTGACAGCAGTTACGAGCAGTACTTC
TRBV6-5	.	TRBJ2-7	.	CASSYLVRGEEQYF	TGTGCCAGCAGTTACTTGGTCAGGGGGGAAGAGCAGTACTTC
TRBV28	.	TRBJ2-5	.	CASTKGDRETQYF	TGTGCCAGCACAAAGGGGGACCGGGAGACCCAGTACTTC
TRBV18	.	TRBJ1-2	TRBD1	CASSSNRGLDYGYTF	TGTGCCAGCTCAAGCAACAGGGGGCTCGACTATGGCTACACCTTC
TRBV9	.	TRBJ1-4	.	CASSVGQNNEKLFF	TGTGCCAGCAGCGTAGGACAGAATAATGAAAAACTGTTTTTT
TRBV19	.	TRBJ1-2	TRBD1	CASSYPGQLYGYTF	TGTGCCAGTAGTTACCCGGGACAGCTCTATGGCTACACCTTC
TRBV2	few	TRBJ1-2	TRBD1	CASSAPRDRVGDYGYTF	TGTGCCAGCAGTGCCCCCCGAGACAGGGTTGGGGACTATGGCTACACCTTC
TRBV15	.	TRBJ2-4	.	CATSRGQIAKNIQYF	TGTGCCACCAGCAGAGGTCAGATAGCCAAAAACATTCAGTACTTC
TRBV6-5	.	TRBJ1-2	.	CASSYSTEGPRYGYTF	TGTGCCAGCAGTTACTCGACGGAGGGGCCACGATATGGCTACACCTTC
TRBV6-5	.	TRBJ2-7	.	CASSYSKTAPYEQYF	TGTGCCAGCAGTTACTCGAAGACAGCCCCCTACGAGCAGTACTTC
TRBV7-2	.	TRBJ2-7	TRBD2	CASRLAGGYEQYF	TGTGCCAGCAGACTAGCGGGGGGGTACGAGCAGTACTTC
TRBV11-2	.	TRBJ2-5	TRBD1	CASSLSRGPQETQYF	TGTGCCAGCAGCTTAAGCAGGGGGCCACAAGAGACCCAGTACTTC
TRBV6-5	.	TRBJ1-3	TRBD1	CASSRQGDGNTIYF	TGTGCCAGCAGCCGACAGGGGGATGGAAACACCATATATTTT
TRBV20-1	.	TRBJ2-7	TRBD2	CSARTSDEQYF	TGCAGTGCTAGGACTAGCGACGAGCAGTACTTC
TRBV5-1	.	TRBJ2-7	TRBD2	CASSPTPVTGTSPYEQYF	TGCGCCAGCAGCCCCACCCCAGTCACCGGGACTAGCCCCTACGAGCAGTACTTC
TRBV28	.	TRBJ2-7	TRBD2	CASSQFGLAGGPTYEQYF	TGTGCCAGCAGCCAGTTCGGACTAGCGGGAGGGCCCACCTACGAGCAGTACTTC
TRBV28	.	TRBJ2-5	TRBD1	CASSRTGGKTQYF	TGTGCCAGCAGTCGGACAGGGGGGAAGACCCAGTACTTC
TRBV27	.	TRBJ2-7	.	CASSSSAINEQYF	TGTGCCAGCAGTTCTAGCGCCATCAACGAGCAGTACTTC
TRBV30	.	TRBJ1-1	TRBD1	CAWSVRPLDRGRTEAFF	TGTGCCTGGAGTGTACGACCCCTGGACAGGGGAAGGACTGAAGCTTTCTTT
TRBV7-2	.	TRBJ2-7	TRBD1	CASSRIGQGAGEQYF	TGTGCCAGCAGCCGAATCGGACAGGGGGCCGGCGAGCAGTACTTC
TRBV30	.	TRBJ2-7	TRBD1	CAWQGASYEQYF	TGTGCCTGGCAGGGGGCAAGCTACGAGCAGTACTTC
TRBV7-3	.	TRBJ1-1	.	CSSSLTRTSNTEAFF	TGTTCCAGCAGCTTAACACGGACTAGTAACACTGAAGCTTTCTTT
TRBV11-2	.	TRBJ2-7	TRBD1	CASSLAPGQFYEQYF	TGTGCCAGCAGCTTAGCCCCGGGACAGTTCTACGAGCAGTACTTC
TRBV2	.	TRBJ2-2	.	CASSAGLNTGELFF	TGTGCCAGCAGTGCAGGGCTGAACACCGGGGAGCTGTTTTTT
TRBV7-6	.	TRBJ2-4	.	CASSPMDSTYKDIQYF	TGTGCCAGCAGCCCCATGGACAGTACCTACAAAGACATTCAGTACTTC